Below, one T cell receptor beta chain is given with its context. Its antigen is unidentified. The entry originates in a study of shared clonotypes between healthy human individuals. Regarding the study as a whole: When compared with the clonotypes that were shared by all four sorted-subset donors, the non-shared clonotypes turned out to have lower generation probabilities.

Naive CD8 populations comprised CD45RO-negative cells positively selected for CCR7, excluding terminally differentiated effector memory CD45RA+ cells. Libraries were prepared by immunoSEQ multiplex PCR; TCRdb keeps only in-frame clonotypes and omits some of them. The data contain some 2,100,000 clones, 85% to 95% of them singletons. Material for sequencing was naive CD8+ T cells from PBMCs. This TCR was recovered from a man between 18 and 35 years old in good health. Some clones in this sample may be carry-over from other donors' samples.

The CDR3 DNA reads as TGTGCCAGCAGTGACCCTTCCGGGACGGGGAAAAACACCGGGGAGCTGTTTTTT. Protein: CASSDPSGTGKNTGELFF. This chain joins TRBV6-4 and TRBJ2-2; D may correspond to TRBD1 or TRBD2 (5 bases each). V lost 2 bases and J 2 bases, leaving 18 bases between the germline ends. Germline V gives CDR1 MRHNA, CDR2 SNTAGT. CDR3 length equals 18 residues.